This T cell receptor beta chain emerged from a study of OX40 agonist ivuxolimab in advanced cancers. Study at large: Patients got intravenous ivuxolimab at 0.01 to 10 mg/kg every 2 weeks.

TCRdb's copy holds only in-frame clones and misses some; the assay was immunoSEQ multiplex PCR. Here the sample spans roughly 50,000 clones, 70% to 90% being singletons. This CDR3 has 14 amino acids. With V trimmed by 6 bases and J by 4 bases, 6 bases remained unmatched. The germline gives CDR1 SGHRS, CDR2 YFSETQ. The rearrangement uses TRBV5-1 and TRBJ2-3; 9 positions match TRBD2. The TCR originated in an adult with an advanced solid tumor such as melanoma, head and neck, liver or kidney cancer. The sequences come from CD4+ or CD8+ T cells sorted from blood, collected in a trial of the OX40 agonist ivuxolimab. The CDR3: CASKKAGGPDTQYF. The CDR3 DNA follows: TGCGCCAGCAAAAAAGCGGGAGGACCAGATACGCAGTATTTT.